This T cell receptor (beta chain) originates from a study of shared clonotypes between healthy human individuals. Adult Caucasians living in Nashville, Tennessee made up all of the donors. Germline V lookup: CDR1 SNHLY, CDR2 FYNNEI. V was trimmed by 4 bases and J by 5 bases, leaving 11 bases between them. The length of the CDR3 is 13 residues. The method was immunoSEQ multiplex PCR; TCRdb's version includes in-frame clones alone and lacks a portion of them. The sample carries about 1.1 million clones, around 78% recorded once. This sequence was found in a man aged 18 to 30 in good health. Some clones in this sample may be carry-over from other donors' samples. Specimen: memory CD4+ T cells from PBMCs. Subset specified: CD45RA-negative fraction. The chain is built from TRBV2 and TRBJ2-5; D tentatively reads TRBD1 or TRBD2 (5 bases each). DNA of the CDR3: TGTGCCAGCAGTGCCGACTGGGGGGAGACCCAGTACTTC. Protein: CASSADWGETQYF.